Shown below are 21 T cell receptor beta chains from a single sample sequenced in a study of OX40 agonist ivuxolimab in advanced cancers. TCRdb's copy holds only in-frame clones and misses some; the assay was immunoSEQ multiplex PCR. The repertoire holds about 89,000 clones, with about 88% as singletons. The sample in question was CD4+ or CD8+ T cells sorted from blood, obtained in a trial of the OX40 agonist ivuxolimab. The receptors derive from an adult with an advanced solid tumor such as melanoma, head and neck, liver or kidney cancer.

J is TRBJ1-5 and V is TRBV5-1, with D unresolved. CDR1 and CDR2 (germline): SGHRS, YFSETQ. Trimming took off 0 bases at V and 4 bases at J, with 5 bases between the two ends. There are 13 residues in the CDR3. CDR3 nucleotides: TGCGCCAGCAGCTTGGCGGAGAATCAGCCCCAGCATTTT. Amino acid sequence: CASSLAENQPQHF. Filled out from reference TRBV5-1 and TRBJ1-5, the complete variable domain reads KAGVTQTPRYLIKTRGQQVTLSCSPISGHRSVSWYQQTPGQGLQFLFEYFSETQRNKGNFPGRFSGRQFSNSRSEMNVSTLELGDSALYLCASSLAENQPQHFGDGTRLSIL.

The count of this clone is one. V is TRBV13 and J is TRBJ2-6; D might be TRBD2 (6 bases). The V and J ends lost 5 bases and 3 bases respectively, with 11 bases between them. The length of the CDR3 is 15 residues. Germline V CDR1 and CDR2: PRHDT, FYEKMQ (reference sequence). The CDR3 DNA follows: TGTGCCAGCAGCCATACGGGGGTTGGGGCCAACGTCCTGACTTTC. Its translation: CASSHTGVGANVLTF.

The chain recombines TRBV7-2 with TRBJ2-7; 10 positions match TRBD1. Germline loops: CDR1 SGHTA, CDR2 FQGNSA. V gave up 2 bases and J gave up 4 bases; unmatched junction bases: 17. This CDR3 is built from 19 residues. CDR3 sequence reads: CASSLTGTGTGVPPYEQYF. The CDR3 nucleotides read TGTGCCAGCAGCTTAACGGGTACCGGGACAGGGGTCCCCCCATACGAGCAGTACTTC. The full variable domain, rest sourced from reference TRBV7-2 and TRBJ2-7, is GAGVSQSPSNKVTEKGKDVELRCDPISGHTALYWYRQSLGQGLEFLIYFQGNSAPDKSGLPSDRFSAERTGGSVSTLTIQRTQQEDSAVYLCASSLTGTGTGVPPYEQYFGPGTRLTVT.

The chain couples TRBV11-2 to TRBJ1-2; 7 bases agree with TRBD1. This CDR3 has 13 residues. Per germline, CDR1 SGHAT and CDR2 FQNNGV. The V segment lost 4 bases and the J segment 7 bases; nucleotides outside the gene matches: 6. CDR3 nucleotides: TGTGCCAGCAGCTCGGGGACAGCCCGTGGCTACACCTTC. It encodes CASSSGTARGYTF.

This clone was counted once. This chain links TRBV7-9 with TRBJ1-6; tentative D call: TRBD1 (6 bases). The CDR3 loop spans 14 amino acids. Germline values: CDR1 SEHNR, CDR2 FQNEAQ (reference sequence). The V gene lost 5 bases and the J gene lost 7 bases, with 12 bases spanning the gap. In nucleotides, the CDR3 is TGTGCCAGCAGCGTACAGGGTTGGAATTCACCCCTCCACTTT. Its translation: CASSVQGWNSPLHF.

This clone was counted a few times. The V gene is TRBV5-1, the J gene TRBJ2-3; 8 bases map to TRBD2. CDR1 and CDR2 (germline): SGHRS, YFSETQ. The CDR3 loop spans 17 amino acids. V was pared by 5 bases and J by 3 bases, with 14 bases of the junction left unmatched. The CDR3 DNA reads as TGCGCCAGCAGGCGGGGGGCGACCACAATAACTACAGATACGCAGTATTTT. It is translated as CASRRGATTITTDTQYF. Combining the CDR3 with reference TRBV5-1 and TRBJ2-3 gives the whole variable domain KAGVTQTPRYLIKTRGQQVTLSCSPISGHRSVSWYQQTPGQGLQFLFEYFSETQRNKGNFPGRFSGRQFSNSRSEMNVSTLELGDSALYLCASRRGATTITTDTQYFGPGTRLTVL.

The CDR3 is CASSVAIGTGNTIYF. The CDR3 DNA sequence: TGTGCCAGCAGCGTAGCTATAGGGACTGGAAACACCATATATTTT. V and J are TRBV9 and TRBJ1-3, with no clear D. V was shortened by 0 bases and J by 2 bases, with 9 bases between the two germline ends. In germline, CDR1 is SGDLS, CDR2 YYNGEE. The CDR3 runs to 15 residues.

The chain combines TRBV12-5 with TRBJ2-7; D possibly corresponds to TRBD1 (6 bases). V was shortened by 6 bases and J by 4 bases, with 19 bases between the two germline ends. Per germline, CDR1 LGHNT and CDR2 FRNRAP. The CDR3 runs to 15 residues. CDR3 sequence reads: CASGPRGQFPYEQYF. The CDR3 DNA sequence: TGTGCTAGTGGCCCCCGCGGACAGTTCCCTTACGAGCAGTACTTC. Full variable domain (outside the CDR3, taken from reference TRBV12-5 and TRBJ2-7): DARVTQTPRHKVTEMGQEVTMRCQPILGHNTVFWYRQTMMQGLELLAYFRNRAPLDDSGMPKDRFSAEMPDATLATLKIQPSEPRDSAVYFCASGPRGQFPYEQYFGPGTRLTVT.

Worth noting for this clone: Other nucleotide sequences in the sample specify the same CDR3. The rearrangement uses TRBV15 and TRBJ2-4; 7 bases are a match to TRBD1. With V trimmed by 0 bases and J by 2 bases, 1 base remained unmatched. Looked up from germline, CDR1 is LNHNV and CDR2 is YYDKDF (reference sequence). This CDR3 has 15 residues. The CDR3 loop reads CATSREQGTKNIQYF. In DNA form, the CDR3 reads TGTGCCACCAGCAGAGAACAGGGGACCAAAAACATTCAGTACTTC.

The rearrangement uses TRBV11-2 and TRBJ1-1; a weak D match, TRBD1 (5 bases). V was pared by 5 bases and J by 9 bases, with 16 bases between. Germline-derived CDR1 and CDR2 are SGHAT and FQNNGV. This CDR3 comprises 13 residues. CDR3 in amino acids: CASSLTGAEKAFF. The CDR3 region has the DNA TGTGCCAGCAGCCTAACCGGGGCCGAGAAAGCTTTCTTT.

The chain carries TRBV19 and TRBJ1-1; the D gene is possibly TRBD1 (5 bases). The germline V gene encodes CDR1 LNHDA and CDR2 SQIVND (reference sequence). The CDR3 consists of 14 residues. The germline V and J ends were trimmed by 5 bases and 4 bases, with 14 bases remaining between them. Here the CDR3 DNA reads TGTGCCAGTAGTTTTCGACAGTCGCGCACTGAAGCTTTCTTT. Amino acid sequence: CASSFRQSRTEAFF.

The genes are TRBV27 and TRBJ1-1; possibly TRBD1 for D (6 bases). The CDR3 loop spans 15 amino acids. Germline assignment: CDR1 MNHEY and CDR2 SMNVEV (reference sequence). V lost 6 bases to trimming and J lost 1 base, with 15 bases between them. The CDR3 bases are TGTGCCAGCAGGGAATGGGGGCAGGAGAACACTGAAGCTTTCTTT. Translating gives CASREWGQENTEAFF.

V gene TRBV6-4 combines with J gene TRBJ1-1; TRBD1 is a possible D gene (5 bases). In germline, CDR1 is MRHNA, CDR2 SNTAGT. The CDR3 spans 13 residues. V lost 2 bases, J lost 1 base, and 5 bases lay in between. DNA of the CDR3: TGTGCCAGCAGTGACCAGGGGAACACTGAAGCTTTCTTT. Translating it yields CASSDQGNTEAFF.

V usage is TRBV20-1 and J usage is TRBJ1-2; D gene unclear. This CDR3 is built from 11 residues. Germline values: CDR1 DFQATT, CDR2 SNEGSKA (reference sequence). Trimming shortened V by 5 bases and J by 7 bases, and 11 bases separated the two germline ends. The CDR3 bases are TGCAGTGCTGGGAATTCAGGTGGCTACACCTTC. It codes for CSAGNSGGYTF.

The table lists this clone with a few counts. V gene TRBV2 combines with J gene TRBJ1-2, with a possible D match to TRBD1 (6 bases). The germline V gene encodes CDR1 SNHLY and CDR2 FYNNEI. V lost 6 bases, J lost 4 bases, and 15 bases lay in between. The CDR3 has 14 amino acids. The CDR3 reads CASSSRQARYGYTF. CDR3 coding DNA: TGTGCCAGCAGCTCCCGACAGGCCCGCTATGGCTACACCTTC.

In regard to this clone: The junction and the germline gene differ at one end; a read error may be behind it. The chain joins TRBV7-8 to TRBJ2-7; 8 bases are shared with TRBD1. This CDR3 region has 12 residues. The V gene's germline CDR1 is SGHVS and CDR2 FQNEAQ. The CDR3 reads CASSLSTGQGFF. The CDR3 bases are TGTGCCAGCAGCTTATCTACAGGACAGGGCTTCTTC.

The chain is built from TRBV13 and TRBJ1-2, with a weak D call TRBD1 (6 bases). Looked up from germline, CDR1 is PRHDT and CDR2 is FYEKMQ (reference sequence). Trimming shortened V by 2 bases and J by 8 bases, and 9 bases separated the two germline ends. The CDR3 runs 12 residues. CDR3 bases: TGTGCCAGCAGCTTATCAGGGGACGGCTACACCTTC. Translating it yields CASSLSGDGYTF. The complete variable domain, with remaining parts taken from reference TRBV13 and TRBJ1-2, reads AAGVIQSPRHLIKEKRETATLKCYPIPRHDTVYWYQQGPGQDPQFLISFYEKMQSDKGSIPDRFSAQQFSDYHSELNMSSLELGDSALYFCASSLSGDGYTFGSGTRLTVV.

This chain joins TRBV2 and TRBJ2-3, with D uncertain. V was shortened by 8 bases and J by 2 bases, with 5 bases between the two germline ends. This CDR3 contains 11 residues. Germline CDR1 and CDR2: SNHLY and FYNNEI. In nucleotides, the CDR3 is TGTGCCAGCGCGGTCACAGATACGCAGTATTTT. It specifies CASAVTDTQYF.

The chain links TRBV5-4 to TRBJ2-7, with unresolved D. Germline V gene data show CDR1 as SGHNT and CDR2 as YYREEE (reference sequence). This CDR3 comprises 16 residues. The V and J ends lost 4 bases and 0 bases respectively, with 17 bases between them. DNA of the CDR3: TGTGCCAGCAGCCCGTCGGCTGGGGTTAGCTCCTACGAGCAGTACTTC. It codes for CASSPSAGVSSYEQYF.

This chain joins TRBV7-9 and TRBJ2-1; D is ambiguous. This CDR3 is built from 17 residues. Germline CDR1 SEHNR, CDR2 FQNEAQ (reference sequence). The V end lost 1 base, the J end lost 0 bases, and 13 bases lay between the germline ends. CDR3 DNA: TGTGCCAGCAGCTTAGGTGGGGTGATGAGCTCCTACAATGAGCAGTTCTTC. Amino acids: CASSLGGVMSSYNEQFF.

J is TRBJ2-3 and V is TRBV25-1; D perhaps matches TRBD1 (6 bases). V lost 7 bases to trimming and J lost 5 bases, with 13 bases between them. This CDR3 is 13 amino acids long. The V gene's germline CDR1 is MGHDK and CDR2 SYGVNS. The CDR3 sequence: CASTERGLDTQYF. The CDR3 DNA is TGTGCCAGCACCGAGAGGGGGTTAGATACGCAGTATTTT.